Below, one T cell receptor beta chain is given with its context. The study ran its PCR with 60 Vbeta and 13 Jbeta primers. The data were produced by immunoSEQ multiplex PCR, yet TCRdb's version contains in-frame clones alone and is incomplete. In the table there are approximately 150,000 clones, around 80% of which are singletons. This entry comes from a study of cytomegalovirus exposure and HLA in healthy donors. For the study at large: Of all 398 donors who were genotyped, 80% to 85% belonged to the Caucasian-associated ancestry cluster.

CDR3 length: 12 residues. In germline, CDR1 is SQVTM, CDR2 ANQGSEA. Trimming left V 7 bases short and J 3 bases short, with 13 bases between. The gene calls are TRBV29-1 and TRBJ2-7; D perhaps matches TRBD1 (5 bases). This sequence was found in a man aged 40-49 years in good health and CMV-seronegative. Sequencing used PBMCs. The CDR3 DNA is TGCAGCGCAGCCGACAGCCTCTACGAGCAGTACTTC. It is translated as CSAADSLYEQYF.